Listed here are 30 T cell receptor beta chains from one sample, sequenced in a study. TCRdb re-called the reads with MiXCR, one entry per CDR3 protein. This sample has over 4,000 distinct CDR3 sequences, with around 8.8% found just once. The sample was CD4+ T cells from peripheral blood. These receptors all come from a human donor with rheumatoid arthritis.

The chain recombines TRBV28 with TRBJ2-7, with 7 bases identical to TRBD1. Germline V gene sequence: CDR1 MDHEN, CDR2 SYDVKM. Germline trimming cut 6 bases from V and 0 bases from J; bases unmatched to any gene: 8. The CDR3 is 15 residues long. DNA for the CDR3: TGTGCCAGCAGAAACAGGGGTCCCACCTCCTACGAGCAGTACTTC. Translation gives CASRNRGPTSYEQYF.

The table lists this clonotype with a few counts. This sequence joins TRBV6-1 and TRBJ1-4; D perhaps matches TRBD1 (5 bases). CDR1 and CDR2 from the germline V gene are MNHNS and SASEGT. The CDR3 has 14 residues. V lost 8 bases and J 7 bases, leaving 17 bases between the germline ends. The CDR3 DNA sequence: TGTGCCAGCTCCCCTTCAGGGAAGGGTGAAAAACTGTTTTTT. The encoded protein is CASSPSGKGEKLFF.

V is TRBV7-6 and J is TRBJ1-3; D is undetermined. Germline V gene lookup returns CDR1 SGHVS and CDR2 FNYEAQ. V lost 2 bases and J 0 bases, leaving 20 bases between the germline ends. This CDR3 spans 19 amino acids. CDR3 DNA: TGTGCCAGCAGCTTAAATTACGGGGTCCCGATGAGCTCTGGAAACACCATATATTTT. Translating it yields CASSLNYGVPMSSGNTIYF.

This clonotype was counted ten times or more. The chain has TRBV18 and TRBJ2-1, with TRBD2 as a possible D gene (5 bases). Germline loops: CDR1 KGHSH, CDR2 LQKENI. Deletions cut 3 bases from V and 3 bases from J, with 9 bases between. The CDR3 consists of 14 residues. CDR3 protein: CASSPNAGYNEQFF. The CDR3 coding sequence is TGTGCCAGCTCACCCAACGCGGGCTACAATGAGCAGTTCTTC.

In its sample, this clonotype is medium-sized. The chain employs TRBV27 and TRBJ2-3, with unresolved D. CDR1 and CDR2 from the germline V gene are MNHEY and SMNVEV (reference sequence). The CDR3 consists of 15 residues. Trimming removed 5 bases at V and 6 bases at J, with 18 bases between. The CDR3: CASSPRRPDGDTQYF. The CDR3 DNA is TGTGCCAGCAGTCCCCGGCGACCTGATGGGGATACGCAGTATTTT.

A few counts support this clonotype. The rearrangement links TRBV29-1 to TRBJ1-2, with a possible D match to TRBD1 (5 bases). The germline V gene encodes CDR1 SQVTM and CDR2 ANQGSEA. The ends were cut back, 3 bases at V and 5 bases at J, with 19 bases in the middle. The CDR3 runs to 15 residues. CDR3 loop: CSVDLSGGAGYGYTF. The DNA for the CDR3 is TGCAGCGTTGATCTAAGTGGCGGGGCTGGTTATGGCTACACCTTC. Full variable domain (missing parts from reference TRBV29-1 and TRBJ1-2): SAVISQKPSRDICQRGTSLTIQCQVDSQVTMMFWYRQQPGQSLTLIATANQGSEATYESGFVIDKFPISRPNLTFSTLTVSNMSPEDSSIYLCSVDLSGGAGYGYTFGSGTRLTVV.

By sample fraction, this clonotype is medium-sized. This chain joins TRBV20-1 and TRBJ2-3; tentative D call: TRBD1 (6 bases). Per the germline V gene, CDR1 is DFQATT and CDR2 is SNEGSKA (reference sequence). The V end lost 2 bases, the J end lost 6 bases, and 12 bases lay between the germline ends. The CDR3 has 13 amino acids. CDR3 amino acids: CSARRLTGDTQYF. CDR3 DNA sequence: TGCAGTGCTAGAAGGCTAACAGGGGATACGCAGTATTTT.

V is TRBV5-1 and J is TRBJ2-3, with D possibly matching TRBD1 (6 bases). Germline CDR1 is SGHRS and CDR2 is YFSETQ. The CDR3 extends over 15 amino acids. V gave up 4 bases and J gave up 3 bases, with 15 bases separating them. CDR3 amino acids: CASSLDRPATDTQYF. CDR3 coding DNA: TGCGCCAGCAGCCTGGACAGACCCGCAACAGATACGCAGTATTTT.

This clonotype was picked up many times. The chain couples TRBV28 to TRBJ1-1; D might be TRBD1 (5 bases). V was trimmed by 4 bases and J by 1 base, leaving 13 bases between them. CDR3 size: 15 residues. The germline V gene encodes CDR1 MDHEN and CDR2 SYDVKM. CDR3 sequence reads: CASSSPGRTNTEAFF. In nucleotides, the CDR3 is TGTGCCAGCAGTTCACCGGGACGGACGAACACTGAAGCTTTCTTT.

The chain uses TRBV7-9 and TRBJ1-1; no definite D call. Germline V gene data show CDR1 as SEHNR and CDR2 as FQNEAQ (reference sequence). Trimming took off 1 base at V and 5 bases at J, with 5 bases between the two ends. This CDR3 is 12 amino acids long. The DNA for the CDR3 is TGTGCCAGCAGCTTAGAGTGGACTGAAGCTTTCTTT. Its protein product is CASSLEWTEAFF.

As concerns this clonotype: The likely explanation is a read error, given a far larger clone one base away. V is TRBV7-3 and J is TRBJ2-7; 7 nucleotides align to TRBD2. The CDR3 contains 15 residues. CDR1 and CDR2 from the germline V gene are SGHTA and FQGTGA. In DNA form, the CDR3 reads TGTGCCAGCGGCTTAGAGAGTAGCGGGCCCTACGAGCAGTACTTC. Translated: CASGLESSGPYEQYF.

The sample holds many counts of this clonotype. This chain uses TRBV5-1 with TRBJ2-7; tentative D call: TRBD1 (6 bases). The CDR3 totals 14 residues. Germline V gene data show CDR1 as SGHRS and CDR2 as YFSETQ. V lost 4 bases and J lost 2, with 13 bases in between. Written as DNA, the CDR3 is TGCGCCAGCAGCCGAAATACAGGGACCTACGAGCAGTACTTC. As protein: CASSRNTGTYEQYF.

This clonotype is categorized as medium-sized. This chain joins TRBV3-1 and TRBJ2-3; 7 bases fit TRBD1. The junction had 2 bases not matched to a gene; V was cut back by 4 bases and J by 4 bases. The germline V gene has CDR1 LGHDT and CDR2 YNNKEL (reference sequence). The CDR3 is made up of 13 amino acids. The CDR3 loop reads CASSPTGSDTQYF. The DNA for the CDR3 is TGTGCCAGCAGCCCGACAGGGTCAGATACGCAGTATTTT.

This clonotype is medium-sized. The chain links TRBV7-9 to TRBJ2-3, with D perhaps matching TRBD2 (5 bases). The germline V and J ends were trimmed by 3 bases and 3 bases, with 19 bases remaining between them. The CDR3 runs to 17 residues. Germline CDR1 and CDR2: SEHNR and FQNEAQ (reference sequence). CDR3: CASSFGPGFDGTDTQYF. The CDR3 DNA follows: TGTGCCAGCAGCTTTGGCCCGGGGTTCGACGGGACAGATACGCAGTATTTT.

Judged by abundance, this clonotype is medium-sized (0.01 to 0.1%). The V and J genes are TRBV7-9 and TRBJ2-1, with 9 bases aligning to TRBD2. The junction had 3 bases not matched to a gene; V was cut back by 0 bases and J by 6 bases. Germline V gene sequence: CDR1 SEHNR, CDR2 FQNEAQ (reference sequence). This CDR3 has 15 amino acids. This chain's CDR3 is CASSLAGGRVNEQFF. CDR3 coding DNA: TGTGCCAGCAGCTTAGCCGGCGGGAGGGTCAATGAGCAGTTCTTC.

By share of the sample, this clonotype is medium-sized (0.01 to 0.1%). The J gene is TRBJ2-7, the V gene TRBV5-1, with a possible D match to TRBD2 (6 bases). Per the germline V gene, CDR1 is SGHRS and CDR2 is YFSETQ. V lost 0 bases, J lost 3 bases, and 13 bases lay in between. The CDR3 loop spans 15 amino acids. CDR3 protein: CASSLVAELFYEQYF. In DNA form, the CDR3 reads TGCGCCAGCAGCTTGGTAGCGGAACTTTTCTACGAGCAGTACTTC. The full variable domain, completed using reference TRBV5-1 and TRBJ2-7, is KAGVTQTPRYLIKTRGQQVTLSCSPISGHRSVSWYQQTPGQGLQFLFEYFSETQRNKGNFPGRFSGRQFSNSRSEMNVSTLELGDSALYLCASSLVAELFYEQYFGPGTRLTVT.

In its sample, this clonotype was seen many times. The chain combines TRBV27 with TRBJ2-3, with D perhaps matching TRBD1 or TRBD2 (5 bases each). This CDR3 region has 13 residues. CDR1 and CDR2 from the germline V gene are MNHEY and SMNVEV (reference sequence). V was trimmed by 6 bases and J by 6 bases, leaving 13 bases between them. The CDR3: CASRPLGDDTQYF. Written as DNA, the CDR3 is TGTGCCAGCAGGCCTCTAGGGGACGATACGCAGTATTTT.

This clonotype was seen many times. The rearrangement uses TRBV7-3 and TRBJ1-1, with 8 bases identical to TRBD1. The germline gives CDR1 SGHTA, CDR2 FQGTGA. The ends lost 3 bases at V and 1 base at J; junction bases unmatched: 13. This CDR3 region has 18 residues. CDR3 loop: CASSLQPLRGRGNTEAFF. The CDR3 DNA sequence: TGTGCCAGCAGCTTGCAGCCACTCAGGGGGCGGGGGAACACTGAAGCTTTCTTT.

In its sample, this clonotype is medium-sized. The J gene is TRBJ1-1, the V gene TRBV29-1; D gene uncertain. Per germline, CDR1 SQVTM and CDR2 ANQGSEA. This CDR3 has 14 residues. V was cut by 3 bases and J by 3 bases, with 14 bases left in between. This CDR3 is CSVEVRGRDTEAFF. The CDR3 coding sequence is TGCAGCGTTGAGGTGCGGGGAAGGGACACTGAAGCTTTCTTT.

This clonotype is termed medium-sized. This chain links TRBV6-2 or TRBV6-3 with TRBJ2-1; 9 bases map to TRBD2. From germline, CDR1 is MNHEY and CDR2 SVGEGT. V gave up 0 bases and J gave up 5 bases; unmatched junction bases: 5. CDR3 size: 16 residues. The CDR3 DNA reads as TGTGCCAGCAGTTACTCCACTAGCGGGCAGAACAATGAGCAGTTCTTC. Translated: CASSYSTSGQNNEQFF.

This clonotype is labeled medium-sized. V usage is TRBV4-2 and J usage is TRBJ1-1; D uncertain. The CDR3 sequence is 15 residues long. CDR1 and CDR2 (germline): LGHNA, YNFKEQ. V shed 1 base and J shed 5 bases, with 14 bases lying between them. The CDR3 DNA follows: TGTGCCAGCAGCCAAGTCTCGACGGTGCGGACTGAAGCTTTCTTT. It is translated as CASSQVSTVRTEAFF.

This clonotype is medium-sized by share. The J gene is TRBJ2-7, the V gene TRBV28; perhaps TRBD1 as D (5 bases). The CDR3 has 14 residues. Trimming pared 8 bases from V and 5 bases from J, leaving 19 bases between. The V gene's germline CDR1 is MDHEN and CDR2 SYDVKM. The CDR3 nucleotides are TGTGCCAGCGCACCCCAGGGAATCATCGACGAGCAGTACTTC. It specifies CASAPQGIIDEQYF.

This clonotype appeared a few times. The chain carries TRBV5-8 and TRBJ1-1; 7 nucleotides line up with TRBD1. V trimming: 3 bases; J trimming: 2 bases; junction bases outside the gene matches: 7. The CDR3 spans 15 residues. Per germline, CDR1 SGHTS and CDR2 YDEGEE. The CDR3 DNA reads TGTGCCAGCAGCTGGGTGGACAGGTTCAACACTGAAGCTTTCTTT. This translates into CASSWVDRFNTEAFF.

The DNA of the CDR3 is TGTGCCAGCACCCTTAGCGGGAGCACAGATACGCAGTATTTT. It yields the protein CASTLSGSTDTQYF. The rearrangement uses TRBV12-3 or TRBV12-4 and TRBJ2-3; 7 bases match TRBD2. J gave up 0 bases and V 7 bases, and 4 bases lay outside the gene matches. This CDR3 is 14 amino acids long.

This clonotype is medium-sized (0.01 to 0.1%) by share. The genes are TRBV6-2 or TRBV6-3 and TRBJ2-7; TRBD1 agrees at 9 bases. V shed 4 bases, J shed 2 bases, and the junction held 3 bases outside the gene matches. This CDR3 has 14 residues. Per the germline V gene, CDR1 is MNHEY and CDR2 is SVGEGT. CDR3 sequence reads: CASSSRTGAYEQYF. CDR3 DNA: TGTGCCAGCAGTTCGCGGACAGGGGCCTACGAGCAGTACTTC.

This clonotype is categorized as medium-sized. Mismatch with germline at one junction end may stem from a read error. This chain uses TRBV7-7 with TRBJ2-5; 10 bases agree with TRBD2. CDR1 is SSHAT, CDR2 FNYEAQ, per germline (reference sequence). The CDR3 has 16 residues. The CDR3 region has the DNA TGTGCTAGCAGCTTAGGTTCTAGCGGGAGTGGAGAGACCCAGTACTTC. This translates into CASSLGSSGSGETQYF.

This clonotype is classed as medium-sized. This chain uses TRBV20-1 with TRBJ1-5; D is uncertain. The CDR3 has 15 amino acids. V lost 5 bases and J 0 bases, leaving 14 bases between the germline ends. From germline, CDR1 is DFQATT and CDR2 SNEGSKA (reference sequence). The CDR3 here is CSALRRADSNQPQHF. CDR3 DNA sequence: TGCAGTGCTCTTCGCCGGGCCGATAGCAATCAGCCCCAGCATTTT.

This clonotype was seen ten or more times. The chain carries TRBV5-1 and TRBJ2-2; 9 bases agree with TRBD1. Germline-derived CDR1 and CDR2 are SGHRS and YFSETQ. Trimming removed 3 bases from V and 7 bases from J; junction bases left unmatched: 7. This CDR3 is 15 amino acids long. The CDR3 sequence is CASSSTTGGVGELFF. The CDR3 bases are TGCGCCAGCAGCTCGACTACAGGGGGCGTCGGGGAGCTGTTTTTT.

This clonotype occurred many times. The V gene is TRBV11-2, the J gene TRBJ2-7; D remains ambiguous. The V gene lost 1 base and the J gene lost 3 bases, with 4 bases spanning the gap. Germline assignment: CDR1 SGHAT and CDR2 FQNNGV. The CDR3 covers 12 residues. The CDR3 DNA is TGTGCCAGCAGCTTAGTGAGCTACGAGCAGTACTTC. It is translated as CASSLVSYEQYF.

By sample fraction, this clonotype is medium-sized. The V gene is TRBV20-1, the J gene TRBJ2-2, with TRBD2 matching 11 bases. CDR3 length: 17 amino acids. Trimming took 6 bases from V and 3 from J; bases not matched to a gene: 12. Germline assignment: CDR1 DFQATT and CDR2 SNEGSKA (reference sequence). The CDR3 here is CSARLAGGRGDTGELFF. The CDR3 DNA follows: TGCAGTGCCCGGCTAGCGGGAGGCCGAGGCGACACCGGGGAGCTGTTTTTT.